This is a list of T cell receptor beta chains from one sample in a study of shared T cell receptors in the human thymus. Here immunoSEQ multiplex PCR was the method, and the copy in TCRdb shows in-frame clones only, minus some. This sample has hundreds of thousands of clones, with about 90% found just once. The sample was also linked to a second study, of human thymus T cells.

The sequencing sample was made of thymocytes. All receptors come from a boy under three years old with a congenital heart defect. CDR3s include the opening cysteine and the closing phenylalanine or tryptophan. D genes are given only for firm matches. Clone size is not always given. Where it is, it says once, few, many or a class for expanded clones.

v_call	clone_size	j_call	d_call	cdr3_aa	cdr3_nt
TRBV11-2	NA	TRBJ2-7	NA	CASRRGPNYEQYF	TGTGCCAGCAGGCGGGGGCCCAACTACGAGCAGTACTTC
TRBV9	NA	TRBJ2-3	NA	CASSVVGTDTQYF	TGTGCCAGCAGCGTAGTCGGCACAGATACGCAGTATTTT
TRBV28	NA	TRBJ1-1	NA	CASSLPLPGENTEAFF	TGTGCCAGCAGTTTACCCCTTCCCGGGGAGAACACTGAAGCTTTCTTT
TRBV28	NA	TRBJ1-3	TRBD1	CASTNPGGSGNTIYF	TGTGCCAGCACTAACCCAGGGGGCTCTGGAAACACCATATATTTT
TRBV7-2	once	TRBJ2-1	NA	CASSPGDLARSEQFF	TGTGCCAGCAGTCCAGGGGATCTGGCGAGAAGTGAGCAGTTCTTC
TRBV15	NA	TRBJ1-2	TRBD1	CATSGILRDRGLLNYGYTF	TGTGCCACCAGCGGAATTCTCCGGGACAGGGGGCTCTTGAACTATGGCTACACCTTC
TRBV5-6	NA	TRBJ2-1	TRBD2	CASSRPRLGDYVCEQFF	TGTGCCAGCAGCCGCCCAAGACTCGGGGACTACGTTTGTGAGCAGTTCTTC
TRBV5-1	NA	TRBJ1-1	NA	CASSLGGSRYTEAFF	TGCGCCAGCAGCTTGGGCGGGTCGAGGTACACTGAAGCTTTCTTT
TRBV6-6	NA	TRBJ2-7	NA	CASSPLGHLRPYEQYF	TGTGCCAGCAGTCCCCTTGGACACCTTAGACCCTACGAGCAGTACTTC
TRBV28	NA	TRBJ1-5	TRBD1	CASSYPGQGKIGGTPQHF	TGTGCCAGCAGCTATCCGGGACAGGGGAAAATAGGGGGTACTCCCCAGCATTTT